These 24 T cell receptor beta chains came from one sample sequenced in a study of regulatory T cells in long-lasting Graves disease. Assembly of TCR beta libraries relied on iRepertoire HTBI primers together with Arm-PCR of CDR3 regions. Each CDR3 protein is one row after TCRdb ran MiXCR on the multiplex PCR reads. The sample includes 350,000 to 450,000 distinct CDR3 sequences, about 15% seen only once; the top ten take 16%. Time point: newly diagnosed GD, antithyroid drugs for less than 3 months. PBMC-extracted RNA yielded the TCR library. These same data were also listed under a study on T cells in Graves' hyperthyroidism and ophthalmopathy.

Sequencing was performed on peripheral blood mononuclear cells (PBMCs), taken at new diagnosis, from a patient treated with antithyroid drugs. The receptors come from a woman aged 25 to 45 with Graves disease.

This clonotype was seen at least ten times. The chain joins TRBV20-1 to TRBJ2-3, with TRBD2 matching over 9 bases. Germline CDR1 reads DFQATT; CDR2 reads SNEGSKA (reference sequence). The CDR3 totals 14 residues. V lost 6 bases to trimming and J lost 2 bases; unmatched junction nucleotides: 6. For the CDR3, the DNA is TGCAGTGCCCCGACTAGCGGATTCACAGATACGCAGTATTTT. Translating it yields CSAPTSGFTDTQYF.

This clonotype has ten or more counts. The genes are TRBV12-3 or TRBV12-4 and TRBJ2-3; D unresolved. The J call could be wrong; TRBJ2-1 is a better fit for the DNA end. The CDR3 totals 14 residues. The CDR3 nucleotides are TGTGCCAGCAGTTTAGTGGGGTCAGCCTATGAGCAGTTCTTC. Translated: CASSLVGSAYEQFF.

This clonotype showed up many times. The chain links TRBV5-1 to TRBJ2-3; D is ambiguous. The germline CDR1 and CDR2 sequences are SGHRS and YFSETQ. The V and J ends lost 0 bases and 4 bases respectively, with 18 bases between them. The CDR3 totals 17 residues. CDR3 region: CASSLAITTVTADTQYF. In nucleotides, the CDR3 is TGCGCCAGCAGCTTGGCTATTACCACAGTAACAGCAGATACGCAGTATTTT.

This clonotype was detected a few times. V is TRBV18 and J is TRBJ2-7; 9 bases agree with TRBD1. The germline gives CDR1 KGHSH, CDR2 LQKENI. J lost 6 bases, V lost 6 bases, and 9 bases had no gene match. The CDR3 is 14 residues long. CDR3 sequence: CASSPWDRVAEQYF. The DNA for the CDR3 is TGTGCCAGCTCGCCTTGGGACAGGGTAGCCGAGCAGTACTTC.

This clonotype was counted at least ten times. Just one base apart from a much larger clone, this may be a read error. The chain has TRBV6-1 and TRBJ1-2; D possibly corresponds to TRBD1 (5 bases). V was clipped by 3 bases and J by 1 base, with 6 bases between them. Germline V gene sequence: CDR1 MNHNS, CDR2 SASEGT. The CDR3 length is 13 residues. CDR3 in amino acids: CASSDDSNYGYTF. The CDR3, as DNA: TGTGCCAGCAGTGATGACAGTAACTATGGCTACACCTTC.

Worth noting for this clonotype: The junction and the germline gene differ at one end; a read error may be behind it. CDR3 in DNA: TGTGCCAGCAGTGAAGCGCCGGGGGGGAATAGCAATAAGCCCCAGCATTTT. Residues: CASSEAPGGNSNKPQHF. The V gene is TRBV6-1, the J gene TRBJ1-5; D possibly corresponds to TRBD1 (5 bases). The length of the CDR3 is 17 residues. Germline CDR1 and CDR2: MNHNS and SASEGT.

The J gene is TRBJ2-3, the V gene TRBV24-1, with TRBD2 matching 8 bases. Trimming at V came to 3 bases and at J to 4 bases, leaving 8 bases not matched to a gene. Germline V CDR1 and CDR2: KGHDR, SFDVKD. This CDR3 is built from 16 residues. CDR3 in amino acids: CATSDASGPGADTQYF. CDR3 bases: TGTGCCACCAGTGATGCTAGCGGGCCGGGGGCAGATACGCAGTATTTT.

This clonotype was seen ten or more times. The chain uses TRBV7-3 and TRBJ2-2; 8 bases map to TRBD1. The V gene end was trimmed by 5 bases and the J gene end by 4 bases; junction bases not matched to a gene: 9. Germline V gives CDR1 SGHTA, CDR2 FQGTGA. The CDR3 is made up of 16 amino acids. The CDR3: CASSATQGARTGELFF. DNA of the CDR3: TGTGCCAGCAGCGCTACCCAGGGGGCTCGCACCGGGGAGCTGTTTTTT.

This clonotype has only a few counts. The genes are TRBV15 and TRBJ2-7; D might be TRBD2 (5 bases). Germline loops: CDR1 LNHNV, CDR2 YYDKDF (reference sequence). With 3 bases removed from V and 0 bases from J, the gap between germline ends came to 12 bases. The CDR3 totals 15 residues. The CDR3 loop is CATSRIGLSSYEQYF. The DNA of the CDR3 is TGTGCCACCAGCAGGATAGGACTGAGCTCCTACGAGCAGTACTTC.

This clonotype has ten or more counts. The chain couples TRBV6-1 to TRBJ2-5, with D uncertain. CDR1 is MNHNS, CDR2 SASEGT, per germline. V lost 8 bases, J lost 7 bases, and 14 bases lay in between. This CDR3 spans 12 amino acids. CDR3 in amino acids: CASGVSPGTQYF. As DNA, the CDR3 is TGTGCCAGCGGGGTCAGCCCTGGGACCCAGTACTTC.

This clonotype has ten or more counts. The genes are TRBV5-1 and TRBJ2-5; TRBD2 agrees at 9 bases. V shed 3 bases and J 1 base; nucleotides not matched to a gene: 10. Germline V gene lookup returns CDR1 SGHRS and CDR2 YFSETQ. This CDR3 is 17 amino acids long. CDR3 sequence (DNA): TGCGCCAGCAGCTCCACCAAACTAGCGGGCCCCCAAGAGACCCAGTACTTC. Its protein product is CASSSTKLAGPQETQYF. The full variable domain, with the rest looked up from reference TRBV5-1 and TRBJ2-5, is KAGVTQTPRYLIKTRGQQVTLSCSPISGHRSVSWYQQTPGQGLQFLFEYFSETQRNKGNFPGRFSGRQFSNSRSEMNVSTLELGDSALYLCASSSTKLAGPQETQYFGPGTRLLVL.

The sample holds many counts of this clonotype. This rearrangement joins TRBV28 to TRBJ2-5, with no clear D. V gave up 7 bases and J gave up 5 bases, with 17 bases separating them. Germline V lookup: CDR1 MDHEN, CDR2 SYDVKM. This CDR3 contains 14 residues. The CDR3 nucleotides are TGTGCCAGCAACGTCCCCAACCCGAAGGAGACCCAGTACTTC. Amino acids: CASNVPNPKETQYF.

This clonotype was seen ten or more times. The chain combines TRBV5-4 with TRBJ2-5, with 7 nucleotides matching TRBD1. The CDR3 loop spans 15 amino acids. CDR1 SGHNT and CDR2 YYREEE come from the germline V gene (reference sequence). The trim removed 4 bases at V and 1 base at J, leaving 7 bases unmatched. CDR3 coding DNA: TGTGCCAGCAGCCCAACGACAGGGAGCCAAGAGACCCAGTACTTC. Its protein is CASSPTTGSQETQYF.

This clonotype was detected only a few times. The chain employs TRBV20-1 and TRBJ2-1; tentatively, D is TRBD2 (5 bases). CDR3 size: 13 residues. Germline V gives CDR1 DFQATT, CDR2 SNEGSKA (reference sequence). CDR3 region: CRLDGNSYNEQFF. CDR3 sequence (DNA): TGCAGACTTGACGGGAACTCCTACAATGAGCAGTTCTTC.

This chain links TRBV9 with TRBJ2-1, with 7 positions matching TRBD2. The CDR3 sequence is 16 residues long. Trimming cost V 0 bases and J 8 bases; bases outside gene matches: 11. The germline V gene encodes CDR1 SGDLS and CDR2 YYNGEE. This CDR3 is CASSVATARGLDEQFF. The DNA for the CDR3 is TGTGCCAGCAGCGTAGCTACGGCGCGGGGGTTAGATGAGCAGTTCTTC.

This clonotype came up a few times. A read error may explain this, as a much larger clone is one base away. Here the CDR3 reads CASSKTGSVAYEQYF. CDR3 DNA: TGTGCCAGCAGCAAGACAGGGTCCGTGGCCTACGAGCAGTACTTC. The V gene is TRBV7-2, the J gene TRBJ2-7, with TRBD1 identical over 7 bases. V trimming: 5 bases; J trimming: 2 bases; junction bases outside the gene matches: 9. From germline, CDR1 is SGHTA and CDR2 FQGNSA. The CDR3 length is 15 residues.

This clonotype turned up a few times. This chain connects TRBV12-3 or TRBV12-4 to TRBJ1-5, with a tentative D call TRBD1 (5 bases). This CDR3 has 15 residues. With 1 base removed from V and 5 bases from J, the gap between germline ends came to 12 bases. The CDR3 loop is CASSLDRGGDQPQHF. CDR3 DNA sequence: TGTGCCAGCAGTTTAGATCGGGGGGGGGATCAGCCCCAGCATTTT.

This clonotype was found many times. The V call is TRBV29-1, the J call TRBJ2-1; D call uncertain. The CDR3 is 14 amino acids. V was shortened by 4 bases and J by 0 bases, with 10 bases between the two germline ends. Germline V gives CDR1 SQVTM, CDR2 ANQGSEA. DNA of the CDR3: TGCAGCGTTGTCTTGGCAAGCTCCTACAATGAGCAGTTCTTC. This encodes CSVVLASSYNEQFF.

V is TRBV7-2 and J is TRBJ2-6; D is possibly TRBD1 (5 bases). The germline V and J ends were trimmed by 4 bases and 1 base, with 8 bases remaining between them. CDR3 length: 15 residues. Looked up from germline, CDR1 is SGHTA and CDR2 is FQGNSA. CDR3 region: CASSYTGSGANVLTF. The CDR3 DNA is TGTGCCAGCAGCTACACAGGTTCTGGGGCCAACGTCCTGACTTTC.

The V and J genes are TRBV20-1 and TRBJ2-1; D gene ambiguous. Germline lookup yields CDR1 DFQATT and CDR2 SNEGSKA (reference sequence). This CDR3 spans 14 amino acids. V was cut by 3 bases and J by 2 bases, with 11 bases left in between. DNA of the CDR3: TGCAGTGCTAGGGCAATTGTTCCCTACAATGAGCAGTTCTTC. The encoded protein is CSARAIVPYNEQFF.

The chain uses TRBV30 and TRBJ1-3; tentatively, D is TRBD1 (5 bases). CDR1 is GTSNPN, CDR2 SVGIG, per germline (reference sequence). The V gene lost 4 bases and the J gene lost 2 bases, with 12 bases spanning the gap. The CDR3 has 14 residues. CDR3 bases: TGTGCCTGGATAGGGGAGGGAACTGGAAACACCATATATTTT. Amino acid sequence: CAWIGEGTGNTIYF.

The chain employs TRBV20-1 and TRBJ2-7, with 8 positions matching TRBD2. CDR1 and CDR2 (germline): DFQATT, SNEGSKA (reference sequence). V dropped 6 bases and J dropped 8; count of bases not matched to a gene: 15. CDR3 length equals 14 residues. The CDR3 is CSATPGVAGTKQYF. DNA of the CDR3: TGCAGTGCAACCCCCGGGGTAGCGGGGACAAAGCAGTACTTC.

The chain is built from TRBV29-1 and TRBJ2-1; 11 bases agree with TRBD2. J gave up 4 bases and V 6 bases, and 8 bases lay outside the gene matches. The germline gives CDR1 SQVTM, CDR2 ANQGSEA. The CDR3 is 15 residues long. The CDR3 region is CSVKAGTSGYNEQFF. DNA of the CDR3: TGCAGCGTCAAAGCCGGGACTAGCGGATACAATGAGCAGTTCTTC.

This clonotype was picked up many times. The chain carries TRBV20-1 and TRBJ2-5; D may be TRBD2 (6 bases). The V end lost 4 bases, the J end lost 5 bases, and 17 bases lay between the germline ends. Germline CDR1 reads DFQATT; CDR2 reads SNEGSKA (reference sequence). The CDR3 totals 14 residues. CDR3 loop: CSAIATGLLETQYF. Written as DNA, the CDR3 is TGCAGTGCTATTGCCACAGGACTATTGGAGACCCAGTACTTC.